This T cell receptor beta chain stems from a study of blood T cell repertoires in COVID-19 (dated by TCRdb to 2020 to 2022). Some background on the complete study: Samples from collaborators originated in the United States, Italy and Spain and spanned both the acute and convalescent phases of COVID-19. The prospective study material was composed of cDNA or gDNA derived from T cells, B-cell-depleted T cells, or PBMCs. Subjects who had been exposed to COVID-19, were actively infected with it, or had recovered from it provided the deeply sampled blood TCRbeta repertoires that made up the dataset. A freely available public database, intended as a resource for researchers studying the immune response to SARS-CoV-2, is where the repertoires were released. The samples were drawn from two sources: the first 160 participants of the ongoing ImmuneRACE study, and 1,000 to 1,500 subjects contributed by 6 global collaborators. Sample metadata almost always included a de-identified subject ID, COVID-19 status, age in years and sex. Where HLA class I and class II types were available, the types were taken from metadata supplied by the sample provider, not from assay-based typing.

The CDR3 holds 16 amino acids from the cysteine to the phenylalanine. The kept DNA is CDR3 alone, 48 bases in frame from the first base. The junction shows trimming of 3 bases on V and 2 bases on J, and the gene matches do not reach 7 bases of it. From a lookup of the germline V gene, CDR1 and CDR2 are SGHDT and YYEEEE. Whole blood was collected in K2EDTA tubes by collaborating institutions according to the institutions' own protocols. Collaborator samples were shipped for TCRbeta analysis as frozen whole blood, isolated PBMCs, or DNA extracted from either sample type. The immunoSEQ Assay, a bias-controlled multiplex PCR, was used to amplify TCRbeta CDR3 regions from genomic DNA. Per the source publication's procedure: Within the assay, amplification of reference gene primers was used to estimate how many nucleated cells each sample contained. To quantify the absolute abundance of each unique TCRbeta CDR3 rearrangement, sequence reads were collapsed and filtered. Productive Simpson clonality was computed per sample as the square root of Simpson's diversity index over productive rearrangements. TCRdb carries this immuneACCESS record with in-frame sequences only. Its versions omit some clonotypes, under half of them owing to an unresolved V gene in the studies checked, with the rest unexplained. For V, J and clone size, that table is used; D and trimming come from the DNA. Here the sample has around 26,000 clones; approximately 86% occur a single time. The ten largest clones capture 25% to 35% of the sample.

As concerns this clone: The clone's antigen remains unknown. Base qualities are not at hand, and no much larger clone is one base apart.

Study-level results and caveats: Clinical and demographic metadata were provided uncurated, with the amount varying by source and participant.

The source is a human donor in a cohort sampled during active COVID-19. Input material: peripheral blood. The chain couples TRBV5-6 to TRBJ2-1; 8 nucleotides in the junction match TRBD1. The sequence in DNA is TGTGCCAGCAGCTCTTCCGGACAGGGAGCCTACAATGAGCAGTTCTTC. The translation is CASSSSGQGAYNEQFF.